The 17 T cell receptor beta chains listed next were all sequenced from one sample in a study of T cells after somatic rescue of genetic block. This table comes from immunoSEQ multiplex PCR, and its TCRdb copy is limited to in-frame clones, with some not included. The sample consists of fewer than 150,000 clones, 75% to 95% of them appearing once. The sequencing input was peripheral blood mononuclear cells (PBMCs). The receptors come from a woman between 18 and 29 years old.

This rearrangement joins TRBV5-4 to TRBJ2-2; TRBD2 agrees at 14 bases. V shed 4 bases and J 6 bases; nucleotides not matched to a gene: 5. CDR3 length: 16 residues. CDR1 and CDR2 (germline): SGHNT, YYREEE (reference sequence). The CDR3, as DNA: TGTGCCAGCAGCGGTTCGACTAGCGGGGGGGCCGGGGAGCTGTTTTTT. Protein: CASSGSTSGGAGELFF.

This chain joins TRBV12-5 and TRBJ2-1; D call uncertain. This CDR3 is built from 13 residues. Germline-derived CDR1 and CDR2 are LGHNT and FRNRAP. V lost 1 base to trimming and J lost 5 bases, with 6 bases between them. The CDR3 spells CASGLGFHNEQFF. For the CDR3, the DNA is TGTGCTAGTGGTTTGGGATTTCACAATGAGCAGTTCTTC. Variable domain in full (rest from reference TRBV12-5 and TRBJ2-1): DARVTQTPRHKVTEMGQEVTMRCQPILGHNTVFWYRQTMMQGLELLAYFRNRAPLDDSGMPKDRFSAEMPDATLATLKIQPSEPRDSAVYFCASGLGFHNEQFFGPGTRLTVL.

The genes are TRBV7-6 and TRBJ1-2, with TRBD1 identical over 8 bases. The trim removed 4 bases at V and 4 bases at J, leaving 2 bases unmatched. CDR1 and CDR2 (germline): SGHVS, FNYEAQ. The length of the CDR3 is 13 residues. The CDR3 DNA sequence: TGTGCCAGCAGCTCCGGACAGGGCTATGGCTACACCTTC. This gives the protein CASSSGQGYGYTF.

This CDR3 is CASSYGGPSGANVLTF. CDR3 nucleotides: TGTGCCAGCAGTTATGGAGGCCCCTCTGGGGCCAACGTCCTGACTTTC. This rearrangement joins TRBV6-5 to TRBJ2-6; D is perhaps TRBD2 (5 bases). Germline V gene data show CDR1 as MNHEY and CDR2 as SVGAGI. Trimming cost V 3 bases and J 0 bases, with 9 bases left between them. CDR3 length equals 16 residues.

This chain connects TRBV7-8 to TRBJ1-2, with TRBD1 matching 7 bases. The CDR3 contains 17 residues. V shed 4 bases, J shed 4 bases, and the junction held 15 bases outside the gene matches. The germline V gene encodes CDR1 SGHVS and CDR2 FQNEAQ. The CDR3 region is CASSYVRTGTAVYGYTF. The CDR3 DNA is TGTGCCAGCAGCTACGTACGGACAGGCACCGCTGTCTATGGCTACACCTTC.

The chain joins TRBV25-1 to TRBJ1-3; 7 bases fit TRBD1. CDR3 length equals 15 residues. Germline V lookup: CDR1 MGHDK, CDR2 SYGVNS. J lost 3 bases, V lost 3 bases, and 5 bases had no gene match. This CDR3 reads CASSDRDRVGNTIYF. The CDR3 DNA follows: TGTGCCAGCAGTGATCGCGACAGGGTTGGAAACACCATATATTTT.

This chain connects TRBV12-5 to TRBJ2-3, with TRBD2 matching over 13 bases. This CDR3 comprises 20 residues. Germline trimming cut 3 bases from V and 1 base from J; bases unmatched to any gene: 13. Per germline, CDR1 LGHNT and CDR2 FRNRAP. The CDR3 DNA sequence: TGTGCTAGTGGTTTCTCTACCCGAACCGGACTAGCGGGGGGCACAGATACGCAGTATTTT. Translation gives CASGFSTRTGLAGGTDTQYF.

As to this clone: This specimen includes other DNA sequences encoding the same CDR3. This rearrangement joins TRBV27 to TRBJ2-7; no clear D. CDR1 is MNHEY, CDR2 SMNVEV, per germline (reference sequence). The V end was cut by 3 bases, the J end by 0 bases, with 6 bases between. The CDR3 loop spans 13 amino acids. CDR3 loop: CASSLVSSYEQYF. CDR3 sequence (DNA): TGTGCCAGCAGTTTGGTGAGCTCCTACGAGCAGTACTTC.

The gene calls are TRBV10-3 and TRBJ2-3, with unresolved D. Trimming removed 2 bases from V and 2 bases from J, with 11 bases in between. This CDR3 is built from 15 residues. The V gene's germline CDR1 is ENHRY and CDR2 SYGVKD. This chain's CDR3 is CAISEGLVVTDTQYF. CDR3 nucleotides: TGTGCCATCAGTGAGGGGTTGGTGGTCACAGATACGCAGTATTTT.

The chain is built from TRBV23-1 and TRBJ1-1; no clear D. TRBV23-1 qualifies as an ORF whose function is uncertain. Trimming took off 2 bases at V and 2 bases at J, with 15 bases between the two ends. The CDR3 consists of 16 residues. The CDR3 region is CASSQRGTRGNTEAFF. The CDR3 DNA reads as TGCGCCAGCAGTCAACGGGGAACTAGAGGAAACACTGAAGCTTTCTTT.

V is TRBV5-4 and J is TRBJ1-6; D is unclear. Germline loops: CDR1 SGHNT, CDR2 YYREEE (reference sequence). This CDR3 is 16 amino acids long. V gave up 0 bases and J gave up 7 bases, with 14 bases separating them. CDR3 coding DNA: TGTGCCAGCAGCTTGGTTCTGGGAACCTCAAATTCACCCCTCCACTTT. It yields the protein CASSLVLGTSNSPLHF.

The rearrangement links TRBV6-6 to TRBJ2-7; a weak D match, TRBD1 (6 bases). Trimming left V 2 bases short and J 4 bases short, with 12 bases between. This CDR3 spans 14 amino acids. Germline CDR1 reads MNHNY; CDR2 reads SVGAGI (reference sequence). The DNA for the CDR3 is TGTGCCAGCAGTTACATGCAGGGGACGTACGAGCAGTACTTC. It codes for CASSYMQGTYEQYF.

The CDR3 reads CASSPTGQGNGYTF. For the CDR3, the DNA is TGTGCCAGCAGCCCCACGGGACAGGGGAATGGCTACACCTTC. The gene calls are TRBV7-3 and TRBJ1-2; 10 bases agree with TRBD1. The CDR3 runs 14 residues. The germline gives CDR1 SGHTA, CDR2 FQGTGA. Unmatched junction bases numbered 6, after V lost 5 bases and J lost 6 bases.

V and J are TRBV7-2 and TRBJ2-1, with TRBD2 matching over 13 bases. Germline lookup yields CDR1 SGHTA and CDR2 FQGNSA. The CDR3 covers 16 residues. J gave up 8 bases and V 4 bases, and 8 bases lay outside the gene matches. CDR3 coding DNA: TGTGCCAGCAGCTGGTCCGGGACTAGCGGGACGGATGAGCAGTTCTTC. Protein product: CASSWSGTSGTDEQFF. Full variable domain (remainder filled in from reference TRBV7-2 and TRBJ2-1): GAGVSQSPSNKVTEKGKDVELRCDPISGHTALYWYRQSLGQGLEFLIYFQGNSAPDKSGLPSDRFSAERTGGSVSTLTIQRTQQEDSAVYLCASSWSGTSGTDEQFFGPGTRLTVL.

This chain connects TRBV6-5 to TRBJ2-1, with 8 nucleotides matching TRBD2. Germline loops: CDR1 MNHEY, CDR2 SVGAGI. Germline trimming cut 4 bases from V and 3 bases from J; bases unmatched to any gene: 5. The CDR3 contains 15 residues. CDR3 region: CASSSAGGLYNEQFF. CDR3 in DNA: TGTGCCAGCAGTTCCGCGGGGGGACTCTACAATGAGCAGTTCTTC.

The chain joins TRBV5-1 to TRBJ2-2; 9 bases agree with TRBD1. The CDR3 is 14 residues long. Trimming took 9 bases from V and 7 from J; bases not matched to a gene: 10. The germline gives CDR1 SGHRS, CDR2 YFSETQ. The CDR3, as DNA: TGCGCCACCGGGGACAGGGTGCTTAACGGGGAGCTGTTTTTT. Translation: CATGDRVLNGELFF.

The chain is built from TRBV5-1 and TRBJ2-3, with D uncertain. CDR1 and CDR2 from the germline V gene are SGHRS and YFSETQ. V lost 0 bases and J 2 bases, leaving 13 bases between the germline ends. The CDR3 is 16 amino acids. CDR3 DNA: TGCGCCAGCAGCTTGGGGTTGGAAGTTGCCACAGATACGCAGTATTTT. It specifies CASSLGLEVATDTQYF.